The 12 T cell receptor beta chains reported below all come from one sample, sequenced in a study of lymphopenia after photon versus proton radiotherapy. Profiled with immunoSEQ multiplex PCR; TCRdb holds only in-frame clones, not every one. The table has around 55,000 clones, 70% to 85% seen once; the top ten hold about 1.9%. Specimen: peripheral blood, collected from a patient treated with proton-based radiotherapy. These receptors were collected from a man aged 55 to 70 with pancreatic cancer.

The rearrangement links TRBV5-8 to TRBJ2-1; D is unresolved. Germline CDR1 SGHTS, CDR2 YDEGEE. Deletions cut 0 bases from V and 3 bases from J, with 10 bases between. There are 15 residues in the CDR3. CDR3 in amino acids: CASSLVSLHYNEQFF. The CDR3 DNA is TGTGCCAGCAGCTTGGTCTCCTTACACTACAATGAGCAGTTCTTC.

The rearrangement joins TRBV14 to TRBJ2-4; no clear D gene. Germline CDR1 and CDR2: SGHDN and FVKESK. CDR3 length equals 14 residues. The germline V and J ends were trimmed by 0 bases and 6 bases, with 9 bases remaining between them. The CDR3 protein is CASSQDRAGNIQYF. CDR3 sequence (DNA): TGTGCCAGCAGCCAAGATAGGGCAGGAAACATTCAGTACTTC.

CDR3 in amino acids: CASSFRRDQETQYF. CDR3 sequence (DNA): TGTGCCAGCAGTTTTCGGAGGGACCAAGAGACCCAGTACTTC. V gene TRBV6-5 combines with J gene TRBJ2-5, with D perhaps TRBD2 (6 bases). Trimming left V 4 bases short and J 0 bases short, with 9 bases between. Germline CDR1 MNHEY, CDR2 SVGAGI. The CDR3 is 14 residues long.

This chain joins TRBV5-4 and TRBJ2-7; D possibly corresponds to TRBD1 (7 bases). Trimming shortened V by 3 bases and J by 3 bases, and 13 bases separated the two germline ends. Germline lookup yields CDR1 SGHNT and CDR2 YYREEE (reference sequence). CDR3 size: 14 residues. The CDR3 DNA reads TGTGCCAGCAGCTCCCGACAGGGAGGCTACGAGCAGTACTTC. Its translation is CASSSRQGGYEQYF.

The genes are TRBV4-2 and TRBJ1-4; weak D call: TRBD1 (6 bases). Trimming shortened V by 2 bases and J by 6 bases, and 16 bases separated the two germline ends. The CDR3 covers 16 residues. From germline, CDR1 is LGHNA and CDR2 YNFKEQ. For the CDR3, the DNA is TGTGCCAGCAGCCAACTACAGGGCGGGGATCATGAAAAACTGTTTTTT. This gives the protein CASSQLQGGDHEKLFF.

Comment on this clone: The identical CDR3 is also encoded by other nucleotide sequences in the sample. The J gene is TRBJ2-7, the V gene TRBV28; TRBD1 might be the D (5 bases). The CDR3 is 12 amino acids. The germline V and J ends were trimmed by 6 bases and 3 bases, with 9 bases remaining between them. CDR1 is MDHEN, CDR2 SYDVKM, per germline. The CDR3: CASSIQGYEQYF. CDR3 bases: TGTGCCAGCAGCATCCAGGGCTACGAGCAGTACTTC.

This clone was counted a few times. The rearrangement joins TRBV2 to TRBJ2-3, with TRBD2 matching over 7 bases. J gave up 6 bases and V 6 bases, and 6 bases lay outside the gene matches. The CDR3 is made up of 13 amino acids. CDR1 is SNHLY, CDR2 FYNNEI, per germline. Here the CDR3 reads CASRATSSDTQYF. The CDR3 coding sequence is TGTGCCAGCAGAGCGACTAGCTCGGATACGCAGTATTTT.

This clone has just one count. The rearrangement joins TRBV6-4 to TRBJ2-7, with 8 positions matching TRBD2. This CDR3 contains 18 residues. CDR1 is MRHNA and CDR2 is SNTAGT in the germline V gene. J was trimmed by 0 bases and V by 5 bases; bases with no gene match: 15. The CDR3 here is CASSSKLLAGSPSYEQYF. The CDR3 DNA reads TGTGCCAGCAGTTCGAAGCTTTTAGCGGGGAGCCCCTCCTACGAGCAGTACTTC.

This clone was counted a single time. This rearrangement joins TRBV18 to TRBJ2-7; no clear D. CDR3 length equals 14 residues. Deletions cut 2 bases from V and 1 base from J, with 9 bases between. In germline, CDR1 is KGHSH, CDR2 LQKENI. The CDR3 nucleotides read TGTGCCAGCTCACCATCGCCAGCTTCCTACGAGCAGTACTTC. As protein: CASSPSPASYEQYF.

J is TRBJ2-3 and V is TRBV15, with 7 bases aligning to TRBD1. This CDR3 is built from 16 residues. Germline trimming cut 3 bases from V and 2 bases from J; bases unmatched to any gene: 8. Per the germline V gene, CDR1 is LNHNV and CDR2 is YYDKDF (reference sequence). CDR3 DNA: TGTGCCACCAGCAGGTACCGGGACAGAAACACAGATACGCAGTATTTT. Translation gives CATSRYRDRNTDTQYF.

The J gene is TRBJ1-5, the V gene TRBV4-3; D is undetermined. The V gene's germline CDR1 is LGHNA and CDR2 YSLEER. The CDR3 spans 15 residues. V was pared by 0 bases and J by 2 bases, with 8 bases between. The chain's CDR3 is CASSQDGQGNQPQHF. Here the CDR3 DNA reads TGCGCCAGCAGCCAAGACGGTCAGGGCAATCAGCCCCAGCATTTT.

V gene TRBV15 combines with J gene TRBJ1-3, with D unclear. The CDR3 totals 16 residues. Germline CDR1 LNHNV, CDR2 YYDKDF (reference sequence). With 5 bases removed from V and 0 bases from J, the gap between germline ends came to 14 bases. CDR3 bases: TGTGCCACCAGCTCCCCGACGGAGAGCTCTGGAAACACCATATATTTT. It is translated as CATSSPTESSGNTIYF.